The 14 T cell receptor beta chains below all came from one sample that was sequenced in a study of blood T cell repertoires in COVID-19. Measured with immunoSEQ multiplex PCR; TCRdb has only the in-frame clones, and not every one. This table holds about 150,000 clones, around 84% found once. The specimen was peripheral blood. These receptors came from a woman in her fifties or sixties with COVID-19, enrolled during active disease.

Only one count was recorded for this clone. The gene calls are TRBV2 and TRBJ1-4; no firm D call. The CDR3 is 15 residues long. Germline loops: CDR1 SNHLY, CDR2 FYNNEI. Trimming removed 4 bases at V and 4 bases at J, with 13 bases between. The CDR3 DNA reads TGTGCCAGCAGTGTCTACGGGGTTCTTAATGAAAAACTGTTTTTT. It codes for CASSVYGVLNEKLFF.

The rearrangement links TRBV5-1 to TRBJ1-5, with a possible D match to TRBD1 (5 bases). Trimming removed 0 bases at V and 7 bases at J, with 20 bases between. CDR3 length: 17 residues. Germline CDR1 reads SGHRS; CDR2 reads YFSETQ. CDR3 amino acids: CASSLGGAEGWIQPQHF. The CDR3 coding sequence is TGCGCCAGCAGCTTGGGTGGGGCGGAAGGGTGGATACAGCCCCAGCATTTT.

CDR3 nucleotide sequence: TGCGCCAGCAGCTTTCGGGGGGTTGGCACAGATACGCAGTATTTT. It is translated as CASSFRGVGTDTQYF. This sequence joins TRBV5-1 and TRBJ2-3, with TRBD2 identical over 7 bases. This CDR3 region has 15 residues. V lost 2 bases, J lost 1 base, and 4 bases stayed unmatched. CDR1 SGHRS and CDR2 YFSETQ come from the germline V gene.

The V call is TRBV18, the J call TRBJ2-6, with 8 bases that match TRBD1. The CDR3 length is 17 residues. CDR1 is KGHSH, CDR2 LQKENI, per germline. V lost 5 bases, J lost 0 bases, and 6 bases stayed unmatched. CDR3 sequence (DNA): TGTGCCAGCTCATTACAGGGGGATGGCTCTGGGGCCAACGTCCTGACTTTC. Its translation: CASSLQGDGSGANVLTF. The full variable domain, in which reference TRBV18 and TRBJ2-6 provide the parts outside the CDR3, is NAGVMQNPRHLVRRRGQEARLRCSPMKGHSHVYWYRQLPEEGLKFMVYLQKENIIDESGMPKERFSAEFPKEGPSILRIQQVVRGDSAAYFCASSLQGDGSGANVLTFGAGSRLTVL.

The chain links TRBV15 to TRBJ2-5; weak D call: TRBD2 (5 bases). Per the germline V gene, CDR1 is LNHNV and CDR2 is YYDKDF (reference sequence). V was cut by 0 bases and J by 2 bases, with 10 bases left in between. CDR3 size: 15 residues. This CDR3 is CATSRDRGAQETQYF. The CDR3 bases are TGTGCCACCAGCAGAGATCGGGGAGCTCAAGAGACCCAGTACTTC.

This chain joins TRBV6-6 and TRBJ1-3; no definite D call. V lost 1 base and J 0 bases, leaving 10 bases between the germline ends. Germline assignment: CDR1 MNHNY and CDR2 SVGAGI (reference sequence). CDR3 size: 16 residues. The CDR3 loop is CASSYFPGNSGNTIYF. The DNA of the CDR3 is TGTGCCAGCAGTTACTTCCCGGGGAACTCTGGAAACACCATATATTTT.

The V and J genes are TRBV7-9 and TRBJ1-1, with D maybe TRBD1 (5 bases). CDR1 SEHNR and CDR2 FQNEAQ come from the germline V gene (reference sequence). With 1 base removed from V and 1 base from J, the gap between germline ends came to 13 bases. The CDR3 has 16 amino acids. DNA for the CDR3: TGTGCCAGCAGCTTAGAGGGCCCCGACAGGAACACTGAAGCTTTCTTT. Protein sequence: CASSLEGPDRNTEAFF.

V is TRBV6-6 and J is TRBJ2-1; TRBD1 aligns across 9 bases. CDR1 is MNHNY, CDR2 SVGAGI, per germline (reference sequence). V shed 4 bases and J 5 bases; nucleotides not matched to a gene: 9. The CDR3 sequence is 16 residues long. The CDR3 protein is CASSSPGTGTDNEQFF. CDR3 coding DNA: TGTGCCAGCAGTTCACCCGGGACAGGGACCGACAATGAGCAGTTCTTC.

The chain has TRBV9 and TRBJ2-1; the match to TRBD2 covers 11 bases. The CDR3 covers 14 residues. After removal of 4 bases from V and 8 bases from J, the junction contained 5 bases not matched to a gene. Germline V gene lookup returns CDR1 SGDLS and CDR2 YYNGEE. This CDR3 reads CASSTSGREDEQFF. DNA for the CDR3: TGTGCCAGCAGCACTAGCGGGAGAGAGGATGAGCAGTTCTTC.

CDR3 in DNA: TGTGCCAGTAAAGACAGGGGTGCTCAAGGGCAGTACTTC. Amino acid sequence: CASKDRGAQGQYF. The genes are TRBV19 and TRBJ2-7; 8 bases match TRBD1. This CDR3 has 13 residues. CDR1 and CDR2 (germline): LNHDA, SQIVND (reference sequence). V gave up 7 bases and J gave up 9 bases; unmatched junction bases: 11.

The V gene is TRBV18, the J gene TRBJ2-5; no definite D call. The CDR3 runs 13 residues. V dropped 2 bases and J dropped 3 bases, with 7 bases sitting between them. The germline gives CDR1 KGHSH, CDR2 LQKENI. The CDR3 is CASSPEVKETQYF. The CDR3 bases are TGTGCCAGCTCACCAGAGGTAAAAGAGACCCAGTACTTC.

The chain is built from TRBV29-1 and TRBJ1-2, with 7 bases lining up with TRBD1. This CDR3 is 13 amino acids long. Germline CDR1 and CDR2: SQVTM and ANQGSEA. The J segment lost 4 bases and the V segment lost 4 bases, leaving 6 bases of the junction unmatched. The CDR3 is CSVGQGGFYGYTF. CDR3 bases: TGCAGCGTTGGACAGGGAGGTTTCTATGGCTACACCTTC.

The V call is TRBV27, the J call TRBJ2-1; TRBD1 might be the D (6 bases). The germline gives CDR1 MNHEY, CDR2 SMNVEV (reference sequence). The CDR3 covers 17 residues. Trimming stripped 0 bases from V and 0 bases from J, with 12 bases between. The CDR3 sequence: CASSLSVGGYSYNEQFF. Here the CDR3 DNA reads TGTGCCAGCAGTTTATCGGTAGGGGGATACTCCTACAATGAGCAGTTCTTC.

The rearrangement joins TRBV7-9 to TRBJ1-5; D gene unclear. The CDR3 totals 15 residues. V lost 0 bases and J lost 5, with 11 bases in between. Germline V gene sequence: CDR1 SEHNR, CDR2 FQNEAQ (reference sequence). For the CDR3, the DNA is TGTGCCAGCAGCTTAGCCGGAGGCTATCATCAGCCCCAGCATTTT. This codes for CASSLAGGYHQPQHF.